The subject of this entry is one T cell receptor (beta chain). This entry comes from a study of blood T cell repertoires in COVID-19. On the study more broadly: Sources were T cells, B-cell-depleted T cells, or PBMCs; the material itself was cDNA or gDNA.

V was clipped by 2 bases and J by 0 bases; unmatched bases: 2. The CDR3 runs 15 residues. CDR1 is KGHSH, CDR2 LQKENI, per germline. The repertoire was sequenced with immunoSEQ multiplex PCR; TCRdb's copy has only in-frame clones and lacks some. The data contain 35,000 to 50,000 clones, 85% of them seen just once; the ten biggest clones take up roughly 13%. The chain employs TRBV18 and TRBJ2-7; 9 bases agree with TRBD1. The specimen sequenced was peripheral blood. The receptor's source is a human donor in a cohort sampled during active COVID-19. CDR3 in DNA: TGTGCCAGCTCACCAGGGACAGGGAGCTCCTACGAGCAGTACTTC. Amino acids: CASSPGTGSSYEQYF.